This TCR beta chain derives from a study of PD-1 blockade in classical Hodgkin lymphoma. Noted time point: cycle 4 day 1 (C4D1), after more than 5 weeks of nivolumab. Every patient experienced relapse after autologous stem cell transplantation, and brentuximab vedotin exposure varied. The best responses consisted of complete response, partial response or progressive disease. A few counts support this clone. Its specificity is unknown. The CDR3 consists of 13 residues. The germline gives CDR1 GTSNPN, CDR2 SVGIG (reference sequence). Trimming took 2 bases from V and 3 from J, leaving 8 bases between them. The study, taken as a whole, reports: Healthy donors were reported to have higher baseline TCR diversity than newly diagnosed patients. Why repertoires differed is undefined; disease activity or prior therapy possibly contributed. There was a significant rise in CD4+ TCR diversity by C4D1, with no such rise for CD8+.

Data came from immunoSEQ multiplex PCR; TCRdb stores just in-frame clones and leaves some out. The table shows approximately 100,000 clones, with 65% to 85% occurring only once. The source is a human donor with classical Hodgkin lymphoma. The sample in question was peripheral blood mononuclear cells (PBMCs), obtained before the fourth cycle of nivolumab. The V gene is TRBV30, the J gene TRBJ1-5; D is undetermined. In nucleotides, the CDR3 is TGTGCCTGGAGTCCCGACAACAATCAGCCCCAGCATTTT. Its protein is CAWSPDNNQPQHF.